Shown below are 21 T cell receptor beta chains from a single sample sequenced in a study of T cells after yellow fever vaccination. One entry per CDR3 protein results from TCRdb running MiXCR on the 5' RACE reads. Of about 350,000 distinct CDR3 sequences listed, 8.1% are singletons. This sample comprised PBMCs, obtained 35 to 50 days after the first yellow fever vaccination. The receptors were sampled from a man aged 18-30 years who received the YFV17D yellow fever vaccine.

The table lists this clonotype with a few counts. V usage is TRBV19 and J usage is TRBJ1-2; D is uncertain. There are 13 residues in the CDR3. From germline, CDR1 is LNHDA and CDR2 SQIVND (reference sequence). V lost 2 bases and J 6 bases, leaving 10 bases between the germline ends. The CDR3: CASSIPGEDGYTF. The CDR3 coding sequence is TGTGCCAGTAGTATACCCGGGGAGGATGGCTACACCTTC.

There are many counts of this clonotype. The chain joins TRBV3-1 to TRBJ2-7; D gene ambiguous. There are 12 residues in the CDR3. V lost 1 base to trimming and J lost 7 bases, with 8 bases between them. Germline lookup yields CDR1 LGHDT and CDR2 YNNKEL (reference sequence). This CDR3 reads CASSQAAQEQYF. CDR3 in DNA: TGTGCCAGCAGCCAAGCCGCCCAGGAGCAGTACTTC.

The chain is built from TRBV20-1 and TRBJ2-5, with D perhaps matching TRBD1 (6 bases). Looked up from germline, CDR1 is DFQATT and CDR2 is SNEGSKA (reference sequence). The V end lost 3 bases, the J end lost 5 bases, and 13 bases lay between the germline ends. The CDR3 sequence is 13 residues long. The CDR3 here is CSARLQGSETQYF. The CDR3 DNA is TGCAGTGCTAGGCTACAGGGAAGTGAGACCCAGTACTTC.

This clonotype turned up a few times. V is TRBV14 and J is TRBJ2-2, with D unclear. The germline V gene has CDR1 SGHDN and CDR2 FVKESK. Trimming pared 0 bases from V and 4 bases from J, leaving 6 bases between. The CDR3 is made up of 14 amino acids. DNA of the CDR3: TGTGCCAGCAGCCAAGAATGGACCACCGGGGAGCTGTTTTTT. It specifies CASSQEWTTGELFF.

The chain is built from TRBV4-3 and TRBJ1-1; D gene uncertain. Per the germline V gene, CDR1 is LGHNA and CDR2 is YSLEER. V shed 0 bases and J shed 10 bases, with 9 bases lying between them. CDR3 length equals 12 residues. DNA of the CDR3: TGCGCCAGCAGCCAAGACGGGCGGGTAGCTTTCTTT. This encodes CASSQDGRVAFF.

This clonotype turned up a few times. The rearrangement joins TRBV12-3 or TRBV12-4 to TRBJ2-1; TRBD2 agrees at 9 bases. The CDR3 totals 15 residues. J gave up 9 bases and V 2 bases, and 8 bases lay outside the gene matches. This CDR3 is CASSLRGGGAFEQFF. The CDR3 DNA sequence: TGTGCCAGCAGTTTACGTGGCGGGGGGGCCTTTGAGCAGTTCTTC.

This clonotype was observed a few times. The rearrangement uses TRBV6-1 and TRBJ1-3; D unclear. This CDR3 has 16 amino acids. Germline CDR1 and CDR2: MNHNS and SASEGT. Trimming shortened V by 5 bases and J by 4 bases, and 18 bases separated the two germline ends. The CDR3 loop is CASSPLRPEHGNTIYF. CDR3 nucleotide sequence: TGTGCCAGCAGTCCGCTCAGGCCGGAGCACGGAAACACCATATATTTT.

The CDR3 loop reads CASSKEGYGYTF. The CDR3 DNA follows: TGTGCCAGCAGCAAGGAAGGGTATGGCTACACCTTC. The J gene is TRBJ1-2, the V gene TRBV5-6; D not resolved. The CDR3 contains 12 residues. The V gene lost 4 bases and the J gene lost 5 bases, with 9 bases spanning the gap. Germline-derived CDR1 and CDR2 are SGHDT and YYEEEE.

This clonotype showed up just a few times. The rearrangement uses TRBV12-3 or TRBV12-4 and TRBJ2-5, with D possibly being TRBD1 (6 bases). This CDR3 region has 13 residues. Trimming left V 9 bases short and J 3 bases short, with 14 bases between. CDR3 sequence reads: CASSGQFEETQYF. The CDR3 nucleotides are TGTGCCAGTTCTGGACAGTTTGAAGAGACCCAGTACTTC.

This clonotype was seen more than once but under ten times. This chain connects TRBV5-4 to TRBJ2-7; 12 bases fit TRBD2. The CDR3 totals 14 residues. The J segment lost 5 bases and the V segment lost 4 bases, leaving 4 bases of the junction unmatched. Germline values: CDR1 SGHNT, CDR2 YYREEE (reference sequence). The CDR3 region is CASSARLAGDEQYF. In DNA form, the CDR3 reads TGTGCCAGCAGCGCGCGACTAGCGGGGGACGAGCAGTACTTC.

This clonotype has more than one count but fewer than ten. The genes are TRBV5-1 and TRBJ2-5; the match to TRBD1 covers 8 bases. In germline, CDR1 is SGHRS, CDR2 YFSETQ. The CDR3 sequence is 15 residues long. V lost 3 bases to trimming and J lost 5 bases; unmatched junction nucleotides: 9. The DNA for the CDR3 is TGCGCCAGCAGCTCCGGACAGGGAAGGGTGGAGACCCAGTACTTC. As protein: CASSSGQGRVETQYF.

This clonotype was counted between two and nine times. The V and J genes are TRBV4-3 and TRBJ2-5, with TRBD2 identical over 8 bases. Trimming cost V 3 bases and J 4 bases; bases outside gene matches: 7. The CDR3 covers 15 residues. Germline V gene lookup returns CDR1 LGHNA and CDR2 YSLEER. CDR3 amino acids: CASSHARGGRETQYF. CDR3 coding DNA: TGCGCCAGCAGCCACGCTCGGGGGGGCAGAGAGACCCAGTACTTC.

The sample holds many counts of this clonotype. The chain is built from TRBV5-1 and TRBJ2-1; D may be TRBD1 or TRBD2 (5 bases each). The CDR3 contains 17 residues. Trimming removed 3 bases at V and 4 bases at J, with 20 bases between. The V gene's germline CDR1 is SGHRS and CDR2 YFSETQ. The chain's CDR3 is CASSWGHPGTVYNEQFF. The DNA for the CDR3 is TGCGCCAGCAGCTGGGGTCATCCCGGGACCGTATACAATGAGCAGTTCTTC.

This clonotype was seen more than once but under ten times. V usage is TRBV11-2 and J usage is TRBJ2-5; 7 bases line up with TRBD2. The CDR3 contains 18 residues. Trimming at V came to 3 bases and at J to 0 bases, leaving 13 bases not matched to a gene. The germline V gene encodes CDR1 SGHAT and CDR2 FQNNGV. CDR3 protein: CASSFRQRGVPYQETQYF. The CDR3 bases are TGTGCCAGCAGCTTTAGGCAGCGGGGCGTCCCGTACCAAGAGACCCAGTACTTC.

The sample holds many counts of this clonotype. The V and J genes are TRBV10-3 and TRBJ1-1; D is perhaps TRBD1 (5 bases). This CDR3 has 17 residues. V was shortened by 2 bases and J by 1 base, with 17 bases between the two germline ends. Germline V gene data show CDR1 as ENHRY and CDR2 as SYGVKD. The CDR3, as DNA: TGTGCCATCAGTGAGCCCTTTGGGGCGGGCCCGAACACTGAAGCTTTCTTT. Translation gives CAISEPFGAGPNTEAFF.

Of note for this clonotype: One base away lies a much larger clone, so this may be a sequencing read error. The chain joins TRBV6-4 to TRBJ2-2; D call uncertain. Between the trimmed V and J ends, which lost 4 bases and 4 bases, there was a span of 7 bases. CDR1 and CDR2 from the germline V gene are MRHNA and SNTAGT. The CDR3 is 13 residues long. The CDR3 sequence: CASSVASTGELFF. The CDR3 coding sequence is TGTGCCAGCAGTGTCGCTAGCACCGGGGAGCTGTTTTTT.

This clonotype was seen more than once but under ten times. The rearrangement links TRBV12-5 to TRBJ2-5; no reliable D call. The ends were cut back, 7 bases at V and 0 bases at J, with 18 bases in the middle. The CDR3 length is 16 residues. Germline V gene data show CDR1 as LGHNT and CDR2 as FRNRAP. The CDR3 region is CASVPPADPYQETQYF. The DNA of the CDR3 is TGTGCTAGTGTCCCCCCCGCGGATCCCTACCAAGAGACCCAGTACTTC.

This clonotype was observed a handful of times. The V call is TRBV6-5, the J call TRBJ1-2, with D hard to call. This CDR3 is built from 13 residues. V was clipped by 1 base and J by 0 bases, with 3 bases between them. Germline lookup yields CDR1 MNHEY and CDR2 SVGAGI. The CDR3 sequence is CASSYLSNYGYTF. The CDR3 nucleotides are TGTGCCAGCAGTTACTTATCTAACTATGGCTACACCTTC.

J is TRBJ2-5 and V is TRBV20-1, with 7 bases identical to TRBD2. Germline V gives CDR1 DFQATT, CDR2 SNEGSKA (reference sequence). The V gene end was trimmed by 6 bases and the J gene end by 2 bases; junction bases not matched to a gene: 9. The CDR3 runs to 14 residues. The CDR3 here is CSAFRLAGQETQYF. CDR3 DNA: TGCAGTGCATTTCGACTAGCAGGACAAGAGACCCAGTACTTC.

This clonotype was seen a few times. The chain couples TRBV5-4 to TRBJ2-3, with D unclear. Trimming took 3 bases from V and 2 from J, leaving 7 bases between them. This CDR3 is 13 amino acids long. Germline loops: CDR1 SGHNT, CDR2 YYREEE (reference sequence). The CDR3 region has the DNA TGTGCCAGCAGCTGGCCAGACACAGATACGCAGTATTTT. Its protein product is CASSWPDTDTQYF.

CDR3 in DNA: TGTGCCAGTAGGGGGACGGAGGGGACTTATAATTCACCCCTCCACTTT. Translation gives CASRGTEGTYNSPLHF. V gene TRBV19 combines with J gene TRBJ1-6, with a tentative D call TRBD1 (5 bases). The V end was cut by 6 bases, the J end by 4 bases, with 16 bases between. Germline V gives CDR1 LNHDA, CDR2 SQIVND (reference sequence). This CDR3 is built from 16 residues.